The rows below give T cell receptor beta chains drawn from one sample of a study of beta chain features in type 1 diabetes. The repertoire was sequenced with immunoSEQ multiplex PCR; TCRdb's copy has only in-frame clones and lacks some. The sample includes just over 150,000 clones, around 10% of them seen just once. Material: central memory CD4+ T cells from blood. The source is a young man in good health. CDR3s include the opening cysteine and the closing phenylalanine or tryptophan. Fields, in order: D gene, J gene, clone size, V gene, CDR3 DNA, CDR3 protein. A D gene is named only where the DNA matches it firmly. Where a row states a size, it is once, few, many or the class of an expanded clone; other rows omit it.

d_call: TRBD1
j_call: TRBJ1-4
clone_size: few
v_call: TRBV29-1
cdr3_nt: TGCAGCGTTGCCAGGCGACAGGGGGGTGGCGCCGGGAATGAAAAACTGTTTTTT
cdr3_aa: CSVARRQGGGAGNEKLFF

d_call: NA
j_call: TRBJ1-2
clone_size: few
v_call: TRBV21-1
cdr3_nt: TGTGCCAGCACCCGGGACATCCTAAACTATGGCTACACCTTC
cdr3_aa: CASTRDILNYGYTF

d_call: NA
j_call: TRBJ2-1
clone_size: NA
v_call: TRBV10-3
cdr3_nt: TGTGCCATCAGTGATAGTTACAATGAGCAGTTCTTC
cdr3_aa: CAISDSYNEQFF

d_call: NA
j_call: TRBJ1-2
clone_size: NA
v_call: TRBV27
cdr3_nt: TGTGCCAGCAGTCGATCCGGGGGGCCGCAGCGCCGAGGCTATGGCTACACCTTC
cdr3_aa: CASSRSGGPQRRGYGYTF

d_call: NA
j_call: TRBJ1-2
clone_size: NA
v_call: TRBV9
cdr3_nt: TGTGCCAGCAGCGTCTCCCCTGGGTCGGGGGCTAACTATGGCTACACCTTC
cdr3_aa: CASSVSPGSGANYGYTF

d_call: NA
j_call: TRBJ2-7
clone_size: few
v_call: TRBV28
cdr3_nt: TGTGCCAGCACTCCGGGACGGCAGTCCTACGAGCAGTACTTC
cdr3_aa: CASTPGRQSYEQYF

d_call: TRBD1
j_call: TRBJ1-6
clone_size: NA
v_call: TRBV5-1
cdr3_nt: TGCGCCAGCAGCCAGGACAGGGTTTATAATTCACCCCTCCACTTT
cdr3_aa: CASSQDRVYNSPLHF

d_call: NA
j_call: TRBJ1-2
clone_size: NA
v_call: TRBV7-3
cdr3_nt: TGTGCCAGCAGCCCACAGGGCAATGGTGATGGCTACACCTTC
cdr3_aa: CASSPQGNGDGYTF

d_call: NA
j_call: TRBJ1-6
clone_size: NA
v_call: TRBV28
cdr3_nt: TGTGCCAGCAGTTTATGGGGCAGGGGCTTTGGCTCACCCCTCCACTTT
cdr3_aa: CASSLWGRGFGSPLHF

d_call: NA
j_call: TRBJ2-3
clone_size: many
v_call: TRBV5-1
cdr3_nt: TGCGCCAGCAGCTTGGCCCCAGGTTCAGATACGCAGTATTTT
cdr3_aa: CASSLAPGSDTQYF

d_call: TRBD1
j_call: TRBJ1-2
clone_size: few
v_call: TRBV15
cdr3_nt: TGTGCCACCACCGACAGGGGAGGTCGGGTCTATGGCTACACCTTC
cdr3_aa: CATTDRGGRVYGYTF

d_call: NA
j_call: TRBJ2-1
clone_size: few
v_call: TRBV21-1
cdr3_nt: TGTGCCAGCAGCAAATGGGTTTCCCTAGCGGGGGAATACAATGAGCAGTTCTTC
cdr3_aa: CASSKWVSLAGEYNEQFF

d_call: NA
j_call: TRBJ2-7
clone_size: NA
v_call: TRBV7-2
cdr3_nt: TGTGCCAGCAGCTTATCACAGGGCCCCTACGAGCAGTACTTC
cdr3_aa: CASSLSQGPYEQYF

d_call: TRBD1
j_call: TRBJ2-1
clone_size: NA
v_call: TRBV15
cdr3_nt: TGTGCCACCAGCAGACCCGGGACAGGGAGGCATGAGCAGTTCTTC
cdr3_aa: CATSRPGTGRHEQFF

d_call: NA
j_call: TRBJ1-5
clone_size: NA
v_call: TRBV7-8
cdr3_nt: TGTGCCAGCAGCTTAACGAGTGATCAGCCCCAGCATTTT
cdr3_aa: CASSLTSDQPQHF

d_call: NA
j_call: TRBJ2-2
clone_size: few
v_call: TRBV5-1
cdr3_nt: TGCGCCAGCAGCTTTCAGGGGCCCGGGGAGCTGTTTTTT
cdr3_aa: CASSFQGPGELFF

d_call: NA
j_call: TRBJ1-5
clone_size: few
v_call: TRBV19
cdr3_nt: TGTGCCAGTAGTATATTCCCCGGTTATAGCAATCAGCCCCAGCATTTT
cdr3_aa: CASSIFPGYSNQPQHF

d_call: TRBD2
j_call: TRBJ2-1
clone_size: few
v_call: TRBV7-9
cdr3_nt: TGTGCCAGCAGTGCTACCGGGACTAGCGGGTACAATGAGCAGTTCTTC
cdr3_aa: CASSATGTSGYNEQFF

d_call: NA
j_call: TRBJ2-5
clone_size: few
v_call: TRBV1
cdr3_nt: TGCACCAGCAGCCAAGTCCGGGACAGGGGGAAATTGGAGACCCAGTACTTC
cdr3_aa: CTSSQVRDRGKLETQYF

d_call: TRBD1
j_call: TRBJ2-3
clone_size: NA
v_call: TRBV6-5
cdr3_nt: TGTGCCAGCAGGACAGGGTACACAGATACGCAGTATTTT
cdr3_aa: CASRTGYTDTQYF

d_call: NA
j_call: TRBJ2-5
clone_size: NA
v_call: TRBV7-9
cdr3_nt: TGTGCCAGCAGCTTAGATTTCGGGACCCAGTACTTC
cdr3_aa: CASSLDFGTQYF

d_call: NA
j_call: TRBJ1-5
clone_size: few
v_call: TRBV20-1
cdr3_nt: TGCAGTGCTACGGGCAATCAGCCCCAGCATTTT
cdr3_aa: CSATGNQPQHF

d_call: NA
j_call: TRBJ2-2
clone_size: NA
v_call: TRBV4-3
cdr3_nt: TGCGCCAGCAGCCAAGCCGGGCCCACCTCGGGGGAGCTGTTTTTT
cdr3_aa: CASSQAGPTSGELFF

d_call: TRBD2
j_call: TRBJ2-1
clone_size: NA
v_call: TRBV5-1
cdr3_nt: TGCGCCAGCAGCTTTGGCCAGCGGGAGTACAATGAGCAGTTCTTC
cdr3_aa: CASSFGQREYNEQFF

d_call: NA
j_call: TRBJ1-1
clone_size: NA
v_call: TRBV14
cdr3_nt: TGTGCCAGCAGCCAAGGGATGAACACTGAAGCTTTCTTT
cdr3_aa: CASSQGMNTEAFF

d_call: TRBD1
j_call: TRBJ2-7
clone_size: NA
v_call: TRBV7-2
cdr3_nt: TGTGCCAGCAGCCTTCAAGGGGGCAAGGACGAGCAGTACTTC
cdr3_aa: CASSLQGGKDEQYF

d_call: TRBD1
j_call: TRBJ1-6
clone_size: few
v_call: TRBV7-9
cdr3_nt: TGTGCCAGCAGCCCTCCGGACAGGGATAATTCACCCCTCCACTTT
cdr3_aa: CASSPPDRDNSPLHF

d_call: TRBD2
j_call: TRBJ2-5
clone_size: NA
v_call: TRBV9
cdr3_nt: TGTGCCAGCAGCGTAGGGGTAGCGGGAGGGCCGACGGGAGAGACCCAGTACTTC
cdr3_aa: CASSVGVAGGPTGETQYF

d_call: NA
j_call: TRBJ2-3
clone_size: few
v_call: TRBV9
cdr3_nt: TGTGCCAGCAGCGTAGAATGGGCTACAGATACGCAGTATTTT
cdr3_aa: CASSVEWATDTQYF

d_call: TRBD1
j_call: TRBJ1-5
clone_size: NA
v_call: TRBV18
cdr3_nt: TGTGCCAGCTCACCGGGGACAGGGAATCAGCCCCAGCATTTT
cdr3_aa: CASSPGTGNQPQHF

d_call: TRBD1
j_call: TRBJ2-7
clone_size: NA
v_call: TRBV9
cdr3_nt: TGTGCCAGCAGCCCCGGGACAGGGATTTCCTACGAGCAGTACTTC
cdr3_aa: CASSPGTGISYEQYF

d_call: NA
j_call: TRBJ1-5
clone_size: few
v_call: TRBV9
cdr3_nt: TGTGCCAGCAGCGTAGGGACAGATATTTATCAGCCCCAGCATTTT
cdr3_aa: CASSVGTDIYQPQHF

d_call: NA
j_call: TRBJ2-1
clone_size: few
v_call: TRBV5-6
cdr3_nt: TGTGCCAGCAGCTTGGGACAGTGGTACAATGAGCAGTTCTTC
cdr3_aa: CASSLGQWYNEQFF

d_call: TRBD1
j_call: TRBJ2-1
clone_size: NA
v_call: TRBV29-1
cdr3_nt: TGCAGCGCCCGAACAGGGGTTTTATCCTACAATGAGCAGTTCTTC
cdr3_aa: CSARTGVLSYNEQFF

d_call: NA
j_call: TRBJ2-3
clone_size: NA
v_call: TRBV7-2
cdr3_nt: TGTGCCAGCAGTTGGGACGGCCGAGATACGCAGTATTTT
cdr3_aa: CASSWDGRDTQYF

d_call: NA
j_call: TRBJ2-2
clone_size: NA
v_call: TRBV2
cdr3_nt: TGTGCCAGCAGTGATTTAGGCCCCAACACCGGGGAGCTGTTTTTT
cdr3_aa: CASSDLGPNTGELFF

d_call: NA
j_call: TRBJ1-1
clone_size: few
v_call: TRBV6-5
cdr3_nt: TGTGCCAGCAGTTACTCAGTCAGGATGAACACTGAAGCTTTCTTT
cdr3_aa: CASSYSVRMNTEAFF

d_call: NA
j_call: TRBJ1-1
clone_size: few
v_call: TRBV18
cdr3_nt: TGTGCCAGCTCGCCCGCGGGGAACACTGAAGCTTTCTTT
cdr3_aa: CASSPAGNTEAFF

d_call: NA
j_call: TRBJ2-3
clone_size: few
v_call: TRBV5-1
cdr3_nt: TGCGCCAGCAGTGGGCAAGCAGATACGCAGTATTTT
cdr3_aa: CASSGQADTQYF

d_call: NA
j_call: TRBJ1-1
clone_size: few
v_call: TRBV7-9
cdr3_nt: TGTGCCAGCAGCCCCTTGGGGGCGAACACTGAAGCTTTCTTT
cdr3_aa: CASSPLGANTEAFF

d_call: TRBD1
j_call: TRBJ2-2
clone_size: few
v_call: TRBV5-1
cdr3_nt: TGCGCCAGCGTACATCCGGGACAGGATAGCGGGGAGCTGTTTTTT
cdr3_aa: CASVHPGQDSGELFF

d_call: TRBD1
j_call: TRBJ2-7
clone_size: NA
v_call: TRBV30
cdr3_nt: TGTGCCTGGAGTGCCTTCGGGACAGACTCCTACGAGCAGTACTTC
cdr3_aa: CAWSAFGTDSYEQYF

d_call: NA
j_call: TRBJ2-7
clone_size: few
v_call: TRBV10-3
cdr3_nt: TGTGCCATCAGTGGCCCCGCGGAGGACTTGAGCGGAGACGAGCAGTACTTC
cdr3_aa: CAISGPAEDLSGDEQYF